Sequencing of this TCR beta chain was carried out in a study of CD8+ T cells in alopecia areata. Overall study results and limits: Among the top 100, expanded CD8+ clones, as well as scalp clonality, were significantly decreased by tofacitinib. Persistence in scalp and blood during tofacitinib was observed for many expanded lesional clones.

Comment on this clone: Its specificity is unknown.

After isolation, RNA underwent reverse transcription to generate cDNA as the sequencing template. TCRdb's table, derived via immunoSEQ multiplex PCR, lists solely in-frame clones and lacks some. Here the sample spans approximately 210,000 clones, more than 55% being singletons. Germline CDR1 reads SGHAT; CDR2 reads FQNNGV. Trimming cost V 0 bases and J 7 bases, with 9 bases left between them. The CDR3 extends over 13 amino acids. Treatment: oral pan-JAK inhibitor, 5-10 mg twice daily. The sample was CD4+ T cells sorted from blood, taken at week 44, from a patient treated with tofacitinib. This TCR was recovered from a human donor with alopecia areata. V is TRBV11-2 and J is TRBJ1-1, with D perhaps TRBD1 (5 bases). CDR3 nucleotides: TGTGCCAGCAGCTTAGAAAGGGGAGGTGAAGCTTTCTTT. This codes for CASSLERGGEAFF.